The present TCR beta chain was sequenced within a study of CD8+ T cells in alopecia areata. Study context: Oral tofacitinib, 5 to 10 mg twice daily, was given in an open-label trial. The drug, tofacitinib, lasted 6 to 18 months, followed by 6 months off drug.

V lost 4 bases and J 7 bases, leaving 8 bases between the germline ends. The germline CDR1 and CDR2 sequences are WSHSY and SAAADI. The CDR3 is 12 amino acids. cDNA reverse transcribed from extracted RNA served as the sequencing template. The method was immunoSEQ multiplex PCR; TCRdb's version includes in-frame clones alone and lacks a portion of them. The table includes about 56,000 clones, around 96% detected once. This clone is large (0.1 to 1%) by share. Its antigen is currently unknown. Study-level results: Especially in alopecia totalis/universalis, lesional scalp showed greater clonality than normal scalp did.

In alopecia areata patients, both lesional scalp punch biopsies and peripheral blood were collected. This specimen consisted of CD8+ T cells sorted from blood, obtained at week 0. The receptor comes from a human donor with alopecia areata. This rearrangement joins TRBV10-2 to TRBJ2-1, with D possibly TRBD2 on 5 matching bases. As DNA, the CDR3 is TGCGCCAGCAGTGTCCCGGGAAATGAGCAGTTCTTC. Its translation: CASSVPGNEQFF.